These 24 T cell receptor beta chains share one sample of origin, sequenced in a study of blood T cell repertoires in COVID-19. Profiling relied on immunoSEQ multiplex PCR, and the TCRdb table lists in-frame clones only, not all of them. The repertoire has some 120,000 clones, almost 70% of them found once; the top ten carry approximately 2%. Sequenced sample: peripheral blood. All receptors derive from a woman in her 70s with acute or convalescent COVID-19.

Only one count was recorded for this clone. The rearrangement uses TRBV2 and TRBJ1-6; D uncertain. This CDR3 comprises 15 residues. Germline-derived CDR1 and CDR2 are SNHLY and FYNNEI. The V end was cut by 2 bases, the J end by 7 bases, with 12 bases between. The CDR3, as DNA: TGTGCCAGCAGTGAAATCGGTCTATCGAATTCACCCCTCCACTTT. This translates into CASSEIGLSNSPLHF.

V usage is TRBV5-1 and J usage is TRBJ2-7; 10 bases match TRBD2. Germline trimming cut 2 bases from V and 7 bases from J; bases unmatched to any gene: 6. Germline V gives CDR1 SGHRS, CDR2 YFSETQ. This CDR3 is built from 14 residues. This CDR3 is CASSFGNSGGEQYF. The CDR3 nucleotides read TGCGCCAGCAGCTTTGGTAATAGCGGGGGGGAGCAGTACTTC.

This chain joins TRBV3-1 (or the pseudogene TRBV3-2) and TRBJ1-2; possible D gene TRBD1, 6 bases. Between the trimmed V and J ends, which lost 4 bases and 4 bases, there was a span of 13 bases. The CDR3 loop spans 14 amino acids. Per germline, CDR1 LGHDT and CDR2 YNNKEL (reference sequence). CDR3 region: CASSPQGLGYGYTF. The CDR3 DNA is TGTGCCAGCAGCCCACAGGGTCTCGGCTATGGCTACACCTTC.

The chain links TRBV28 to TRBJ2-7; D is perhaps TRBD2 (6 bases). The germline V and J ends were trimmed by 6 bases and 0 bases, with 15 bases remaining between them. CDR1 MDHEN and CDR2 SYDVKM come from the germline V gene. The CDR3 has 15 residues. This chain's CDR3 is CASSFPGGRSYEQYF. CDR3 nucleotide sequence: TGTGCCAGCAGCTTTCCCGGAGGGCGCTCCTACGAGCAGTACTTC. The variable domain in full, completed from reference TRBV28 and TRBJ2-7, reads DVKVTQSSRYLVKRTGEKVFLECVQDMDHENMFWYRQDPGLGLRLIYFSYDVKMKEKGDIPEGYSVSREKKERFSLILESASTNQTSMYLCASSFPGGRSYEQYFGPGTRLTVT.

J is TRBJ2-1 and V is TRBV29-1; 14 nucleotides line up with TRBD2. Germline CDR1 reads SQVTM; CDR2 reads ANQGSEA. V gave up 1 base and J gave up 8 bases; unmatched junction bases: 7. The CDR3 totals 16 residues. The CDR3 nucleotides read TGCAGCGTTGAAGCGCCGGGACTAGCGGGAGTCTATGAGCAGTTCTTC. This sequence encodes CSVEAPGLAGVYEQFF.

In this sample, this clone turned up once. This rearrangement joins TRBV5-5 to TRBJ1-4, with D possibly TRBD1 on 6 matching bases. This CDR3 region has 14 residues. With 3 bases removed from V and 4 bases from J, the gap between germline ends came to 10 bases. CDR1 and CDR2 from the germline V gene are SGHKS and YYEKEE (reference sequence). CDR3 region: CASSSRQDNEKLFF. DNA of the CDR3: TGTGCCAGCAGCTCTAGACAGGATAATGAAAAACTGTTTTTT.

The chain uses TRBV7-3 and TRBJ1-2; 10 bases agree with TRBD1. The CDR3 runs 15 residues. The junction had 7 bases not matched to a gene; V was cut back by 5 bases and J by 4 bases. Germline assignment: CDR1 SGHTA and CDR2 FQGTGA. CDR3 in amino acids: CASSPTGGAGYGYTF. The CDR3, as DNA: TGTGCCAGCAGCCCGACAGGGGGCGCCGGCTATGGCTACACCTTC.

The genes are TRBV9 and TRBJ2-3, with 8 bases lining up with TRBD1. There are 15 residues in the CDR3. V dropped 3 bases and J dropped 1; count of bases not matched to a gene: 4. The V gene's germline CDR1 is SGDLS and CDR2 YYNGEE. CDR3 DNA: TGTGCCAGCAGCGCCACGGGACAGGGCACAGATACGCAGTATTTT. Its protein product is CASSATGQGTDTQYF.

The J gene is TRBJ2-2, the V gene TRBV7-8; TRBD2 agrees at 7 bases. CDR3 size: 17 residues. Germline trimming cut 4 bases from V and 6 bases from J; bases unmatched to any gene: 14. The V gene's germline CDR1 is SGHVS and CDR2 FQNEAQ. The CDR3 reads CASSSARDRLAAGELFF. In nucleotides, the CDR3 is TGTGCCAGCAGCTCTGCCAGGGACCGGCTAGCGGCCGGGGAGCTGTTTTTT.

J is TRBJ2-3 and V is TRBV21-1; the D call of TRBD1 is as the table states it, not checked on the DNA. TRBV21-1 is tagged as a pseudogene. This CDR3 has 15 residues. CDR3 region: CASDLTAPSTDTQYF. The CDR3, as DNA: TGTGCCAGTGATTTGACAGCCCCTAGCACAGATACGCAGTATTTT.

V gene TRBV14 combines with J gene TRBJ1-2, with D hard to call. The V and J ends lost 4 bases and 4 bases respectively, with 13 bases between them. Germline CDR1 SGHDN, CDR2 FVKESK. This CDR3 spans 14 amino acids. CDR3 sequence reads: CASSPPQTLYGYTF. In DNA form, the CDR3 reads TGTGCCAGCAGCCCCCCCCAGACTCTCTATGGCTACACCTTC. The full variable domain, rest sourced from reference TRBV14 and TRBJ1-2, is EAGVTQFPSHSVIEKGQTVTLRCDPISGHDNLYWYRRVMGKEIKFLLHFVKESKQDESGMPNNRFLAERTGGTYSTLKVQPAELEDSGVYFCASSPPQTLYGYTFGSGTRLTVV.

This clone came up many times. V is TRBV9 and J is TRBJ2-7; a possible D gene is TRBD1 (5 bases). With 0 bases removed from V and 6 bases from J, the gap between germline ends came to 13 bases. The CDR3 extends over 14 amino acids. Per the germline V gene, CDR1 is SGDLS and CDR2 is YYNGEE. In nucleotides, the CDR3 is TGTGCCAGCAGCGTAGGAGCAGGGTCAGTCGAGCAGTACTTC. It yields the protein CASSVGAGSVEQYF. Drawing the rest from reference TRBV9 and TRBJ2-7, the complete variable domain is DSGVTQTPKHLITATGQRVTLRCSPRSGDLSVYWYQQSLDQGLQFLIQYYNGEERAKGNILERFSAQQFPDLHSELNLSSLELGDSALYFCASSVGAGSVEQYFGPGTRLTVT.

Only one count was recorded for this clone. This chain joins TRBV7-9 and TRBJ2-3; TRBD2 matches 8 bases. Germline V gene lookup returns CDR1 SEHNR and CDR2 FQNEAQ (reference sequence). CDR3 length: 16 amino acids. V lost 4 bases, J lost 0 bases, and 6 bases stayed unmatched. CDR3 sequence (DNA): TGTGCCAGCAGCTCGGGAGGGGGGACTAGCACAGATACGCAGTATTTT. This sequence encodes CASSSGGGTSTDTQYF.

This chain joins TRBV5-1 and TRBJ2-7; D is undetermined. Germline CDR1 and CDR2: SGHRS and YFSETQ. CDR3 length equals 16 residues. Trimming took 1 base from V and 3 from J, leaving 17 bases between them. CDR3 sequence: CASSLTKSVEIYEQYF. CDR3 bases: TGCGCCAGCAGCTTGACCAAATCGGTGGAGATCTACGAGCAGTACTTC.

The chain recombines TRBV15 with TRBJ2-1, with 10 bases aligning to TRBD2. Germline CDR1 and CDR2: LNHNV and YYDKDF (reference sequence). With 1 base clipped from V and 1 base from J, the junction kept 7 bases outside the gene matches. The CDR3 length is 18 residues. The CDR3 coding sequence is TGTGCCACCAGCAGAGCTTTGACTAGCGGGTTATCCTACAATGAGCAGTTCTTC. Its protein product is CATSRALTSGLSYNEQFF.

The CDR3 sequence: CASRRGQADGYTF. In nucleotides, the CDR3 is TGTGCCAGCAGGAGAGGACAGGCGGATGGCTACACCTTC. This rearrangement joins TRBV6-6 to TRBJ1-2, with 7 bases identical to TRBD1. CDR1 is MNHNY and CDR2 is SVGAGI in the germline V gene (reference sequence). This CDR3 is 13 amino acids long. V dropped 6 bases and J dropped 6; count of bases not matched to a gene: 7.

The chain combines TRBV7-9 with TRBJ1-3; a possible D gene is TRBD1 (6 bases). Germline values: CDR1 SEHNR, CDR2 FQNEAQ (reference sequence). The CDR3 extends over 15 amino acids. V was clipped by 5 bases and J by 4 bases, with 15 bases between them. This CDR3 is CASSNWQTGGNTIYF. CDR3 nucleotides: TGTGCCAGCAGCAATTGGCAGACAGGAGGAAACACCATATATTTT.

This clone has a handful of counts. The gene calls are TRBV10-3 and TRBJ1-1; D is uncertain. CDR3 length equals 13 residues. CDR1 and CDR2 from the germline V gene are ENHRY and SYGVKD. V was trimmed by 10 bases and J by 3 bases, leaving 15 bases between them. This chain's CDR3 is CATRLLSDTEAFF. Here the CDR3 DNA reads TGTGCCACCCGTCTCCTCTCGGACACTGAAGCTTTCTTT.

This clone was picked up a small number of times. The V gene is TRBV30, the J gene TRBJ2-3; no firm D call. Germline V gives CDR1 GTSNPN, CDR2 SVGIG (reference sequence). The CDR3 totals 12 residues. Deletions cut 0 bases from V and 4 bases from J, with 5 bases between. CDR3 nucleotide sequence: TGTGCCTGGAGTGTACTCTCAGATACGCAGTATTTT. This encodes CAWSVLSDTQYF. Full variable domain (outside the CDR3, taken from reference TRBV30 and TRBJ2-3): SQTIHQWPATLVQPVGSPLSLECTVEGTSNPNLYWYRQAAGRGLQLLFYSVGIGQISSEVPQNLSASRPQDRQFILSSKKLLLSDSGFYLCAWSVLSDTQYFGPGTRLTVL.

The chain has TRBV6-5 and TRBJ2-7; 11 bases match TRBD2. V dropped 4 bases and J dropped 7; count of bases not matched to a gene: 6. Germline CDR1 and CDR2: MNHEY and SVGAGI. CDR3 size: 14 residues. Here the CDR3 DNA reads TGTGCCAGCAGTTCTAGCGGGGGGCTCTATGAGCAGTACTTC. This translates into CASSSSGGLYEQYF.

The V gene is TRBV6-1, the J gene TRBJ1-1; possibly TRBD1 for D (5 bases). Per the germline V gene, CDR1 is MNHNS and CDR2 is SASEGT. Trimming left V 2 bases short and J 2 bases short, with 9 bases between. This CDR3 spans 14 amino acids. CDR3 coding DNA: TGTGCCAGCAGTGAACGGGGGGTCAACACTGAAGCTTTCTTT. Its translation: CASSERGVNTEAFF.

In this sample, this clone turned up many times. The chain employs TRBV5-6 and TRBJ1-4; 9 bases match TRBD1. CDR3 size: 18 residues. Germline V gene data show CDR1 as SGHDT and CDR2 as YYEEEE. The trim removed 2 bases at V and 5 bases at J, leaving 13 bases unmatched. The DNA of the CDR3 is TGTGCCAGCAGCTTAGACCGGGACAGGGTCGTACTAAATGAAAAACTGTTTTTT. Translating it yields CASSLDRDRVVLNEKLFF.

V and J are TRBV6-2 or TRBV6-3 and TRBJ1-2, with TRBD1 matching 9 bases. The CDR3 loop spans 14 amino acids. In germline, CDR1 is MNHEY, CDR2 SVGEGT. The V segment lost 6 bases and the J segment 8 bases; nucleotides outside the gene matches: 10. As DNA, the CDR3 is TGTGCCAGCAGCTTGACCGGGACAGGGTCCGGCTACACCTTC. Translated, it gives CASSLTGTGSGYTF.

The chain employs TRBV7-9 and TRBJ1-2; D is unresolved. The germline CDR1 and CDR2 sequences are SEHNR and FQNEAQ (reference sequence). Trimming took 5 bases from V and 3 from J, leaving 7 bases between them. This CDR3 is built from 12 residues. For the CDR3, the DNA is TGTGCCAGCAGCCCGAGTTACTATGGCTACACCTTC. It encodes CASSPSYYGYTF.